The rows below give T cell receptor beta chains drawn from one sample of a study of blood T cell repertoires in COVID-19. Clones were read by immunoSEQ multiplex PCR, and TCRdb kept only the in-frame ones, dropping some. Of about 230,000 clones detected, about nine tenths appear once; the ten largest clones hold under 14%. Sequencing was carried out using peripheral blood. The receptor source for this set is a man aged 50-60 years with COVID-19, enrolled during active disease. Each CDR3 is given with its conserved first and last residue. The order of the fields is J gene, D gene, V gene, clone size, CDR3 DNA, CDR3 protein. The D gene is left open where the match is weak. Clone size is stated in some rows and not others, as once, few, many or a class when expanded.

TRBJ2-3 | TRBD1 | TRBV2 | NA | TGTGCCAGCAGTCTAACAGGGGCGAGGGGCACAGATACGCAGTATTTT | CASSLTGARGTDTQYF
TRBJ1-4 | TRBD1 | TRBV9 | NA | TGTGCCAGCAGCGTAGGGGACAGGGTTCGGGGTAATGAAAAACTGTTTTTT | CASSVGDRVRGNEKLFF
TRBJ2-6 | NA | TRBV11-2 | NA | TGTGCCAGCAGCCCCCGGTACTTTGGGGCCAACGTCCTGACTTTC | CASSPRYFGANVLTF
TRBJ1-6 | TRBD1 | TRBV4-3 | NA | TGCGCCAGCAGCCAAAATACCATAGGGACAGGAAATAATTCACCCCTCCACTTT | CASSQNTIGTGNNSPLHF
TRBJ2-5 | NA | TRBV10-3 | once | TGTGCCATCAGTTCCAGGAGGGATAGCCTACAAGAGACCCAGTACTTC | CAISSRRDSLQETQYF
TRBJ2-5 | TRBD1 | TRBV6-5 | NA | TGTGCCAGCAGTTACCTCCGACAGGGACAAGAGACCCAGTACTTC | CASSYLRQGQETQYF
TRBJ2-3 | TRBD1 | TRBV5-1 | NA | TGCGCCAGCAGCTTTATGGGACAGAGCACAGATACGCAGTATTTT | CASSFMGQSTDTQYF
TRBJ1-6 | NA | TRBV7-2 | NA | TGTGCCAGCAGCTTAGAAGTTATCAGGGGTTCACCCCTCCACTTT | CASSLEVIRGSPLHF
TRBJ1-1 | TRBD1 | TRBV27 | NA | TGTGCCAGCAGTCGGACAGGGGGCGGGTACACTGAAGCTTTCTTT | CASSRTGGGYTEAFF
TRBJ2-3 | NA | TRBV20-1 | NA | TGCAGTGCTAGTCTTGTGACGGGCAGGGGATACACAGATACGCAGTATTTT | CSASLVTGRGYTDTQYF